The TCR beta chain described here comes from a study of shared clonotypes between healthy human individuals. This clone was observed once. Generated by immunoSEQ multiplex PCR, the TCRdb table keeps only in-frame clones and is missing some. The sample lists some 2 million clones; 85% to 95% were seen once. This receptor was taken from a man younger than 35 in good health. The sample consisted of naive CD4+ T cells sorted from blood. The subset here: CD45RA+ positively selected.

This chain's CDR3 is CASSYGVNGVKETQYF. CDR3 sequence (DNA): TGTGCCAGCAGTTACGGGGTTAATGGCGTTAAAGAGACCCAGTACTTC. The rearrangement uses TRBV6-5 and TRBJ2-5; D not resolved. Per germline, CDR1 MNHEY and CDR2 SVGAGI. The CDR3 runs 16 residues. The V end was cut by 2 bases, the J end by 3 bases, with 16 bases between.